Shown below are 27 T cell receptor beta chains from a single sample sequenced in a study of T cells in women clearing cervical HPV infection. Method: immunoSEQ multiplex PCR; TCRdb's copy keeps in-frame clones and lacks some. The sample has over 15,000 clones; the top ten hold under 3.5%. Sequencing was performed on blood buffy coat. The receptors were sampled from a woman aged 18 to 75 with a cervical HPV16 infection that either progressed to CIN3+ or cleared (not recorded which).

Points on this clone: Read data end 3 residues before the CDR3 end; the end is taken from the germline J gene. V usage is TRBV3-1 (or the pseudogene TRBV3-2) and J usage is TRBJ1-2; possibly TRBD1 for D (6 bases). The CDR3 has 13 residues. Germline CDR1 is LGHDT and CDR2 is YNNKEL (reference sequence). Trimming cost V 4 bases and J 3 bases, with 9 bases left between them. The CDR3 DNA, read in part, is TGTGCCAGCAGCCGGGGGCCGGACTATGGC. Amino acids: CASSRGPDYG. The entire CDR3 is CASSRGPDYGYTF.

Concerning this clone itself: The read terminates 3 residues before the CDR3 end, so the remaining end is supplied by the germline J gene. The V and J genes are TRBV20-1 and TRBJ1-6, with D tentatively TRBD1 (5 bases). The germline gives CDR1 DFQATT, CDR2 SNEGSKA (reference sequence). The CDR3 has 13 residues. The ends were cut back, 5 bases at V and 10 bases at J, with 15 bases in the middle. The DNA read from the CDR3 is TGCAGTGCTCAGACAGAAAACATATCACCC. Translation: CSAQTENISP. The entire CDR3 sequence reads CSAQTENISPLHF.

Comments on this clone: The observed sequence ends 3 residues before the CDR3 terminus, with the missing tail filled in from the germline J gene. The chain employs TRBV19 and TRBJ1-5, with 9 bases that match TRBD1. After removal of 6 bases from V and 6 bases from J, the junction contained 12 bases not matched to a gene. The CDR3 spans 16 residues. Germline CDR1 and CDR2: LNHDA and SQIVND (reference sequence). The CDR3 loop is CASSSETGGNIQPQHF. Partial CDR3 DNA: TGTGCCAGTAGCAGCGAGACAGGGGGTAATATTCAGCCC.

Remarks on this clone: The CDR3 end is not reached by the read, which stops 3 residues before it; the germline J gene fills it in. The rearrangement uses TRBV10-3 and TRBJ2-2; D is ambiguous. The CDR3 extends over 12 amino acids. Looked up from germline, CDR1 is ENHRY and CDR2 is SYGVKD. Partial CDR3 DNA: TGTGCCATCAGTGCCGGGTCGCGTGAG. The encoded protein is CAISAGSRE. The full CDR3 sequence reads CAISAGSRELFF.

CDR3 amino acids: CSTQTGIGYEQFF. The CDR3 DNA, read in part, is TGCAGCACACAGACAGGGATAGGTTATGAG. The V call is TRBV29-1, the J call TRBJ2-1, with TRBD1 matching over 7 bases. The CDR3 goes on 3 residues after the read ends, and that part is filled in from the germline J gene. The CDR3 contains 13 residues. The ends lost 8 bases at V and 8 bases at J; junction bases unmatched: 12. CDR1 and CDR2 from the germline V gene are SQVTM and ANQGSEA.

The CDR3 loop is CSSSLFPAYEQYF. CDR3 bases read: TGTTCTAGCAGCTTATTTCCGGCCTACGAG. The rearrangement links TRBV7-7 to TRBJ2-7; D is possibly TRBD2 (5 bases). Read coverage stops 3 residues before the CDR3 terminus; the germline J gene supplies the remainder. Germline V gene lookup returns CDR1 SSHAT and CDR2 FNYEAQ (reference sequence). CDR3 length: 13 residues.

Note on this clone: The read gets to within 3 residues of the CDR3 end, and the germline J gene fills in the rest. This chain connects TRBV19 to TRBJ1-2; 7 positions agree with TRBD1. This CDR3 region has 13 residues. V gave up 5 bases and J gave up 4 bases; unmatched junction bases: 4. Per germline, CDR1 LNHDA and CDR2 SQIVND (reference sequence). The CDR3 loop reads CASSSQGFYGYTF. The covered CDR3 bases are TGTGCCAGTAGTTCACAGGGGTTCTATGGC.

Worth noting for this clone: The observed sequence ends 3 residues before the CDR3 terminus, with the missing tail filled in from the germline J gene. This chain uses TRBV2 with TRBJ2-2; TRBD2 matches 10 bases. Germline V gene data show CDR1 as SNHLY and CDR2 as FYNNEI. This CDR3 spans 16 amino acids. V trimming: 7 bases; J trimming: 4 bases; junction bases outside the gene matches: 9. The CDR3 protein is CASISGLAEVTGELFF. Partial CDR3 DNA: TGTGCCAGCATTTCCGGACTAGCGGAAGTCACCGGGGAG.

A word on this clone: The CDR3 end is not reached by the read, which stops 3 residues before it; the germline J gene fills it in. The J gene is TRBJ1-1, the V gene TRBV20-1; 8 bases fit TRBD1. Trimming removed 2 bases from V and 7 bases from J; junction bases left unmatched: 12. This CDR3 contains 15 residues. CDR1 and CDR2 (germline): DFQATT, SNEGSKA (reference sequence). CDR3 DNA (partial): TGCAGTGCTAGACCGAATGAACAGGGGGAGATTGAA. It yields the protein CSARPNEQGEIE. The entire CDR3 protein is CSARPNEQGEIEAFF.

Worth noting for this clone: The read terminates 3 residues ahead of where the CDR3 ends, so the germline J gene completes it. The chain combines TRBV30 with TRBJ1-2, with D perhaps matching TRBD1 (5 bases). Looked up from germline, CDR1 is GTSNPN and CDR2 is SVGIG (reference sequence). V was pared by 7 bases and J by 5 bases, with 14 bases between. The CDR3 is 12 amino acids. The part of the CDR3 DNA that was read is TGTGCCTCCCAAGTGGGGGGATATGGC. Protein product: CASQVGGYG. The CDR3 as a whole reads CASQVGGYGYTF.

The covered CDR3 bases are TGTGCCAGCAGTGATCTAGTGCAAGAGACC. Protein product: CASSDLVQET. In full, the CDR3 reads CASSDLVQETQYF. The chain uses TRBV2 and TRBJ2-5; D call uncertain. The read falls 3 residues short of the CDR3 end, and the missing part is taken from the germline J gene. V was clipped by 3 bases and J by 2 bases, with 7 bases between them. Germline V lookup: CDR1 SNHLY, CDR2 FYNNEI. CDR3 size: 13 residues.

The CDR3 protein is CASIPAGVPRTEAFF. Incomplete CDR3 DNA: TGTGCCAGCATCCCGGCCGGGGTGCCGCGAACTGAA. The chain is built from TRBV12-3 or TRBV12-4 and TRBJ1-1; D call uncertain. Read coverage stops 3 residues before the CDR3 terminus; the germline J gene supplies the remainder. V was clipped by 7 bases and J by 5 bases, with 20 bases between them. The CDR3 is 15 amino acids.

On this clone: The read ends 3 residues shy of where the CDR3 ends; the end is completed using the germline J gene. The rearrangement uses TRBV6-1 and TRBJ2-2; D remains unclear. Trimming took 4 bases from V and 2 from J, leaving 8 bases between them. This CDR3 has 14 amino acids. Germline loops: CDR1 MNHNS, CDR2 SASEGT. The covered CDR3 bases are TGTGCCAGCAGTGGGGCACTTAACACCGGGGAG. Protein sequence: CASSGALNTGE. The CDR3 reads in full as CASSGALNTGELFF.

Concerning this clone: Read coverage stops 3 residues before the CDR3 terminus; the germline J gene supplies the remainder. The chain joins TRBV18 to TRBJ2-2; D is unclear. Germline assignment: CDR1 KGHSH and CDR2 LQKENI. The CDR3 length is 16 residues. V lost 2 bases, J lost 6 bases, and 16 bases lay in between. The sequenced CDR3 bases are TGTGCCAGCTCACCAACGCGCAGCGCCCTCCCCGGGGAG. Translation: CASSPTRSALPGE. The whole CDR3 region reads CASSPTRSALPGELFF.

A note on this clone: The read ends 3 residues shy of where the CDR3 ends; the end is completed using the germline J gene. The rearrangement links TRBV2 to TRBJ2-2, with unresolved D. The CDR3 has 13 residues. Trimming cost V 0 bases and J 9 bases, with 8 bases left between them. The germline gives CDR1 SNHLY, CDR2 FYNNEI. Partial CDR3 DNA: TGTGCCAGCAGTGAAGCGCTATTGAGGGAG. Protein sequence: CASSEALLRE. The whole CDR3 protein is CASSEALLRELFF.

Comment on this clone: The sequenced fragment ends 3 residues before the CDR3 boundary, so the rest is inferred from the germline J gene. V usage is TRBV19 and J usage is TRBJ1-6; possibly TRBD1 for D (6 bases). Germline CDR1 reads LNHDA; CDR2 reads SQIVND (reference sequence). The CDR3 totals 16 residues. Trimming took 5 bases from V and 7 from J, leaving 18 bases between them. CDR3 in amino acids: CASSRWYGQGNSPLHF. CDR3 bases read: TGTGCCAGTAGTCGGTGGTACGGGCAGGGGAATTCACCC.

With respect to this clone: Coverage ceases 3 residues before the CDR3 finishes, and the germline J gene fills in the end. The chain combines TRBV12-3 or TRBV12-4 with TRBJ2-5; 8 bases fit TRBD1. The ends lost 7 bases at V and 1 base at J; junction bases unmatched: 5. CDR3 length: 14 amino acids. CDR3 in amino acids: CASTPGQGQETQYF. The covered CDR3 bases are TGTGCCAGCACCCCCGGACAGGGCCAAGAGACC.

A note on this clone: Within the sample, other DNA sequences also encode this same CDR3. CDR3 sequence: CASSSTGPINEKLFF. The sequenced part of the CDR3 DNA is TGTGCCAGCAGTTCCACAGGGCCGATTAATGAAAAA. The chain employs TRBV12-3 or TRBV12-4 and TRBJ1-4; weak D call: TRBD1 (6 bases). The missing CDR3 end, 3 residues past where the read stops, is filled in from the germline J gene. The CDR3 length is 15 residues. V was shortened by 4 bases and J by 4 bases, with 13 bases between the two germline ends.

Notes on this clone: The CDR3 extends 3 residues past the end of the read, so its final part is completed from the germline J gene. The chain carries TRBV20-1 and TRBJ2-1, with 13 nucleotides matching TRBD2. Trimming removed 6 bases from V and 1 base from J; junction bases left unmatched: 3. This CDR3 spans 15 amino acids. Germline lookup yields CDR1 DFQATT and CDR2 SNEGSKA (reference sequence). CDR3 region: CSARTSGGSYNEQFF. CDR3 DNA, as far as it was read: TGCAGTGCCAGGACTAGCGGGGGTTCCTACAATGAG.

As for this clone: The read ends 3 residues shy of where the CDR3 ends; the end is completed using the germline J gene. This chain connects TRBV12-5 to TRBJ2-1, with 7 nucleotides matching TRBD1. The CDR3 contains 17 residues. V shed 1 base, J shed 0 bases, and the junction held 6 bases outside the gene matches. Germline V gives CDR1 LGHNT, CDR2 FRNRAP. The CDR3 bases that were read are TGTGCTAGTGGTTTGGGGGTGAGACAGGGCTCCTACAATGAG. Translation: CASGLGVRQGSYNE. The whole CDR3 is CASGLGVRQGSYNEQFF.

As regards this clone: The read ends 3 residues shy of where the CDR3 ends; the end is completed using the germline J gene. The chain joins TRBV5-4 to TRBJ1-6; D may be TRBD1 (6 bases). Trimming removed 3 bases from V and 9 bases from J, with 13 bases in between. Germline CDR1 is SGHNT and CDR2 is YYREEE (reference sequence). The CDR3 is 14 residues long. The DNA read from the CDR3 is TGTGCCAGCAGCTCGGCAGGGGTGCGTTCACCC. The encoded protein is CASSSAGVRSP. The whole CDR3 is CASSSAGVRSPLHF.

The CDR3: CASSQRTRVHEQYF. CDR3 bases read: TGTGCCAGCTCACAAAGGACAAGGGTCCACGAG. The chain has TRBV18 and TRBJ2-7, with D perhaps TRBD1 (5 bases). The read comes to an end 3 residues before the CDR3 does, leaving the germline J gene to fill in the end. The CDR3 has 14 amino acids. Germline V gives CDR1 KGHSH, CDR2 LQKENI. The V end lost 4 bases, the J end lost 5 bases, and 15 bases lay between the germline ends.

To note about this clone: The read halts 3 residues ahead of the CDR3 end, with the missing end drawn from the germline J gene. This chain uses TRBV20-1 with TRBJ2-1; D call uncertain. The ends were cut back, 3 bases at V and 6 bases at J, with 9 bases in the middle. The CDR3 runs 12 residues. Germline V gives CDR1 DFQATT, CDR2 SNEGSKA (reference sequence). The CDR3 protein is CSARDGPNEQFF. CDR3 DNA (partial): TGCAGTGCTAGGGATGGGCCCAATGAG.

CDR3 residues: CASSSRTGADTQYF. CDR3 DNA, as far as it was read: TGTGCCAGCAGTTCCCGTACGGGGGCAGATACG. The chain combines TRBV28 with TRBJ2-3, with D possibly matching TRBD2 (6 bases). The DNA ends 3 residues before the CDR3 does, and the rest of the CDR3 is filled in from the germline J gene. Deletions cut 4 bases from V and 4 bases from J, with 12 bases between. Germline lookup yields CDR1 MDHEN and CDR2 SYDVKM. This CDR3 spans 14 amino acids.

A note on this clone: The read is 3 residues too short to cover the CDR3 end, so that end is filled in from the germline J gene. The chain links TRBV2 to TRBJ1-5; D unclear. The CDR3 spans 14 residues. Germline CDR1 SNHLY, CDR2 FYNNEI. With 2 bases removed from V and 4 bases from J, the gap between germline ends came to 9 bases. The part of the CDR3 DNA that was read is TGTGCCAGCAGTGAATATTCGGGGAATCAGCCC. The encoded protein is CASSEYSGNQP. The entire CDR3 protein reads CASSEYSGNQPQHF.

On this clone: The read finishes 3 residues shy of the CDR3 end, and the germline J gene is used to complete it. This chain links TRBV5-6 with TRBJ1-6; 8 bases line up with TRBD1. Germline-derived CDR1 and CDR2 are SGHDT and YYEEEE. V was pared by 4 bases and J by 6 bases, with 6 bases of the junction left unmatched. The CDR3 contains 15 residues. The DNA read from the CDR3 is TGTGCCAGCAGCGGCGGGACAGGCGGTAATTCACCC. Its protein product is CASSGGTGGNSP. The entire CDR3 protein reads CASSGGTGGNSPLHF.

Remarks on this clone: Read coverage stops 3 residues before the CDR3 terminus; the germline J gene supplies the remainder. V gene TRBV19 combines with J gene TRBJ1-5, with a possible D match to TRBD1 (5 bases). Trimming took off 4 bases at V and 1 base at J, with 8 bases between the two ends. Germline assignment: CDR1 LNHDA and CDR2 SQIVND (reference sequence). CDR3 length equals 14 residues. Partial CDR3 DNA: TGTGCCAGTAGTACGACAGCCAGCAATCAGCCC. Protein sequence: CASSTTASNQP. The CDR3 as a whole reads CASSTTASNQPQHF.